One sample yielded the 22 T cell receptor beta chains listed below, sequenced in a study of T cell responses to AZD1222 COVID-19 vaccine. Profiled with immunoSEQ multiplex PCR; TCRdb holds only in-frame clones, not every one. The data contain 150,000 to 200,000 clones, around 93% of them singletons. This specimen consisted of peripheral blood, obtained 28 days after the second dose of the MenACWY control vaccine. These receptors were collected from an adult who received the MenACWY meningococcal vaccine as a control.

V and J are TRBV5-1 and TRBJ1-1, with TRBD1 as a possible D gene (5 bases). CDR3 length: 14 residues. With 4 bases removed from V and 2 bases from J, the gap between germline ends came to 12 bases. Per the germline V gene, CDR1 is SGHRS and CDR2 is YFSETQ. CDR3 in amino acids: CASSIQGGNTEAFF. The CDR3 nucleotides read TGCGCCAGCAGCATCCAGGGAGGAAACACTGAAGCTTTCTTT.

This rearrangement joins TRBV6-4 to TRBJ2-1; tentatively, D is TRBD1 (5 bases). The CDR3 totals 13 residues. V lost 6 bases and J lost 2, with 8 bases in between. The germline CDR1 and CDR2 sequences are MRHNA and SNTAGT. This chain's CDR3 is CASRQAPYNEQFF. CDR3 bases: TGTGCCAGCAGACAGGCGCCCTACAATGAGCAGTTCTTC.

With respect to this clone: A clone one base away is much larger, so this may be a read error. The gene calls are TRBV19 and TRBJ1-1; TRBD1 is a possible D gene (5 bases). V was clipped by 1 base and J by 3 bases, with 12 bases between them. Germline-derived CDR1 and CDR2 are LNHDA and SQIVND (reference sequence). The CDR3 has 15 residues. CDR3 coding DNA: TGTGCCAGTAGTATAGGAGCAGGGTGGGACACTGAAGCTTTCTTT. It translates to CASSIGAGWDTEAFF.

V and J are TRBV24-1 and TRBJ1-5, with D maybe TRBD1 (6 bases). The CDR3 is 13 amino acids. Germline loops: CDR1 KGHDR, CDR2 SFDVKD. The germline V and J ends were trimmed by 5 bases and 10 bases, with 14 bases remaining between them. The CDR3 nucleotides are TGTGCCACCAGTGCCCAGAGGGACAAACCCCAGCATTTT. It codes for CATSAQRDKPQHF.

This clone has just one count. This chain uses TRBV29-1 with TRBJ1-2; D remains unclear. The CDR3 consists of 15 residues. Per germline, CDR1 SQVTM and CDR2 ANQGSEA. The germline V and J ends were trimmed by 7 bases and 1 base, with 19 bases remaining between them. The CDR3 nucleotides read TGCAGCGCCGCCCCGTCCATTCTCCGTAACTATGGCTACACCTTC. As protein: CSAAPSILRNYGYTF.

The chain employs TRBV28 and TRBJ1-1; 8 nucleotides align to TRBD1. With 8 bases clipped from V and 0 bases from J, the junction kept 5 bases outside the gene matches. This CDR3 contains 14 residues. Germline CDR1 reads MDHEN; CDR2 reads SYDVKM. Here the CDR3 DNA reads TGTGCCAGCGGACTACAGGGGGTGAACACTGAAGCTTTCTTT. Its protein product is CASGLQGVNTEAFF.

The chain recombines TRBV3-1 (or the pseudogene TRBV3-2) with TRBJ2-7; maybe TRBD1 (6 bases). The CDR3 runs to 14 residues. Germline CDR1 LGHDT, CDR2 YNNKEL (reference sequence). V dropped 4 bases and J dropped 5 bases, with 15 bases sitting between them. The CDR3 here is CASSLTRGRDEQYF. In DNA form, the CDR3 reads TGTGCCAGCAGCCTTACCAGGGGTCGCGACGAGCAGTACTTC.

The genes are TRBV11-2 and TRBJ2-5, with D possibly matching TRBD2 (7 bases). The V end was cut by 2 bases, the J end by 2 bases, with 18 bases between. This CDR3 is 17 amino acids long. Germline V gene sequence: CDR1 SGHAT, CDR2 FQNNGV. The CDR3 bases are TGTGCCAGCAGCTTAAGGGGGACGGGGGGCCCGCAAGAGACCCAGTACTTC. Residues: CASSLRGTGGPQETQYF.

This chain links TRBV18 with TRBJ1-1; 9 bases are shared with TRBD1. The V gene end was trimmed by 3 bases and the J gene end by 5 bases; junction bases not matched to a gene: 7. CDR3 length equals 15 residues. Germline CDR1 KGHSH, CDR2 LQKENI. The CDR3 DNA sequence: TGTGCCAGCTCACCCGTACACAGGGGGCAGACTGAAGCTTTCTTT. This encodes CASSPVHRGQTEAFF.

As DNA, the CDR3 is TGTGCCAGCAGCTTGGCGACTAGCGCGAACACCGGGGAGCTGTTTTTT. It encodes CASSLATSANTGELFF. The chain employs TRBV5-5 and TRBJ2-2; TRBD2 matches at 8 bases. The CDR3 has 16 amino acids. The germline CDR1 and CDR2 sequences are SGHKS and YYEKEE (reference sequence). J gave up 0 bases and V 0 bases, and 1 base lay outside the gene matches.

The rearrangement joins TRBV4-3 to TRBJ1-1, with D possibly matching TRBD1 (5 bases). In germline, CDR1 is LGHNA, CDR2 YSLEER. This CDR3 has 15 residues. The V and J ends lost 0 bases and 4 bases respectively, with 12 bases between them. In DNA form, the CDR3 reads TGCGCCAGCAGCCAAGATCCGGGGGTAGTCACTGAAGCTTTCTTT. Encoded protein: CASSQDPGVVTEAFF.

V is TRBV7-9 and J is TRBJ1-1; TRBD1 is a possible D gene (5 bases). The CDR3 has 12 residues. CDR1 is SEHNR, CDR2 FQNEAQ, per germline (reference sequence). The germline V and J ends were trimmed by 2 bases and 5 bases, with 6 bases remaining between them. In DNA, the CDR3 is TGTGCCAGCAGCTTATGGGGGACTGAAGCTTTCTTT. Encoded protein: CASSLWGTEAFF.

The genes are TRBV7-9 and TRBJ1-2, with TRBD1 matching 9 bases. The length of the CDR3 is 19 residues. Germline V gene sequence: CDR1 SEHNR, CDR2 FQNEAQ (reference sequence). The junction had 12 bases not matched to a gene; V was cut back by 1 base and J by 0 bases. The CDR3: CASSLGAGTGPKANYGYTF. CDR3 sequence (DNA): TGTGCCAGCAGCTTAGGGGCGGGGACAGGGCCCAAAGCTAACTATGGCTACACCTTC.

This chain links TRBV29-1 with TRBJ1-2; no definite D call. With 7 bases removed from V and 5 bases from J, the gap between germline ends came to 17 bases. This CDR3 is 13 amino acids long. The V gene's germline CDR1 is SQVTM and CDR2 ANQGSEA. The CDR3 DNA is TGCAGCGGGGAAAGGGCCTTAGGGTATGGCTACACCTTC. Translation: CSGERALGYGYTF.

Notes on this clone: One junction end disagrees with the germline gene, perhaps due to a read error. This chain joins TRBV14 and TRBJ2-1; perhaps TRBD2 as D (5 bases). The CDR3 extends over 16 amino acids. Germline V gene lookup returns CDR1 SGHDN and CDR2 FVKESK. The CDR3 loop reads CASSKDHGVVMNEQFF. The DNA of the CDR3 is TGTGCCAGCAGCAAAGATCACGGGGTAGTAATGAATGAGCAGTTCTTC.

This sequence joins TRBV6-1 and TRBJ2-2, with 7 bases that match TRBD2. With 0 bases clipped from V and 5 bases from J, the junction kept 9 bases outside the gene matches. This CDR3 has 17 residues. The germline CDR1 and CDR2 sequences are MNHNS and SASEGT. The CDR3 reads CASSEALGGGRTGELFF. In DNA, the CDR3 is TGTGCCAGCAGTGAAGCGCTGGGCGGGGGAAGAACCGGGGAGCTGTTTTTT.

The chain is built from TRBV5-1 and TRBJ1-4; D unresolved. The CDR3 extends over 13 amino acids. The V end lost 5 bases, the J end lost 7 bases, and 12 bases lay between the germline ends. The germline V gene has CDR1 SGHRS and CDR2 YFSETQ. The DNA of the CDR3 is TGCGCCAGCAGTCGCAGTGAGGGTGAAAAACTGTTTTTT. Protein: CASSRSEGEKLFF.

The V and J genes are TRBV28 and TRBJ1-4; D is unresolved. This CDR3 has 13 residues. Germline V lookup: CDR1 MDHEN, CDR2 SYDVKM. V was trimmed by 5 bases and J by 4 bases, leaving 8 bases between them. CDR3 nucleotides: TGTGCCAGCAGTGGCCGGGTTAATGAAAAACTGTTTTTT. The encoded protein is CASSGRVNEKLFF.

This sequence joins TRBV18 and TRBJ1-2; D is undetermined. The CDR3 length is 15 residues. V was shortened by 2 bases and J by 3 bases, with 13 bases between the two germline ends. Germline V lookup: CDR1 KGHSH, CDR2 LQKENI. CDR3 in amino acids: CASSPGEGQHYGYTF. CDR3 in DNA: TGTGCCAGCTCACCAGGAGAAGGGCAGCACTATGGCTACACCTTC.

The chain links TRBV28 to TRBJ1-3, with 9 bases identical to TRBD1. CDR1 is MDHEN, CDR2 SYDVKM, per germline. This CDR3 has 15 amino acids. V lost 5 bases to trimming and J lost 3 bases; unmatched junction nucleotides: 5. The CDR3 DNA reads TGTGCCAGCAGTCTGACAGGGGGAGGTGGAAACACCATATATTTT. Translation: CASSLTGGGGNTIYF.

This sequence joins TRBV2 and TRBJ1-2, with no clear D. Per the germline V gene, CDR1 is SNHLY and CDR2 is FYNNEI. The CDR3 is 11 amino acids. V gave up 5 bases and J gave up 8 bases, with 9 bases separating them. In nucleotides, the CDR3 is TGTGCCAGCAGTCCATACCCGGGCTACACCTTC. The encoded protein is CASSPYPGYTF.

The chain carries TRBV3-1 (or the pseudogene TRBV3-2) and TRBJ1-5, with a weak D call TRBD1 (5 bases). V lost 1 base and J 4 bases, leaving 8 bases between the germline ends. The germline CDR1 and CDR2 sequences are LGHDT and YNNKEL (reference sequence). CDR3 length equals 14 residues. For the CDR3, the DNA is TGTGCCAGCAGCCAAGGGACAACAAATCAGCCCCAGCATTTT. Its protein is CASSQGTTNQPQHF.